The next 9 T cell receptor beta chains were all read from a single sample in a study of CD8+ T cells in alopecia areata. The sequencing template was cDNA reverse transcribed from extracted RNA. Profiled with immunoSEQ multiplex PCR; TCRdb holds only in-frame clones, not every one. The table records over 150,000 clones, roughly 63% of them present only once. The sequencing here drew on CD4+ T cells sorted from blood, taken at week 0. The receptors here all came from a human donor with alopecia areata.

V usage is TRBV6-5 and J usage is TRBJ2-5; D may match TRBD1 or TRBD2 (6 bases each). Germline lookup yields CDR1 MNHEY and CDR2 SVGAGI. CDR3 length equals 14 residues. Trimming took 5 bases from V and 5 from J, leaving 15 bases between them. The CDR3 DNA sequence: TGTGCCAGCAGTGGTGGGGGGCTGGGGGAGACCCAGTACTTC. It encodes CASSGGGLGETQYF.

V usage is TRBV29-1 and J usage is TRBJ2-1; TRBD2 matches 7 bases. Germline lookup yields CDR1 SQVTM and CDR2 ANQGSEA. After removal of 4 bases from V and 15 bases from J, the junction contained 12 bases not matched to a gene. The CDR3 covers 12 residues. CDR3 amino acids: CSVGGLGTMLFF. CDR3 coding DNA: TGCAGCGTTGGGGGGTTAGGGACTATGCTGTTCTTC.

The V and J genes are TRBV19 and TRBJ1-6; the D is unclear. This CDR3 spans 13 amino acids. The germline CDR1 and CDR2 sequences are LNHDA and SQIVND (reference sequence). With 6 bases removed from V and 5 bases from J, the gap between germline ends came to 8 bases. CDR3: CASRDTNNSPLHF. Written as DNA, the CDR3 is TGTGCCAGTAGAGACACGAATAATTCACCCCTCCACTTT.

The chain combines TRBV25-1 with TRBJ1-2; no clear D gene. The CDR3 spans 11 residues. V lost 4 bases, J lost 8 bases, and 8 bases lay in between. Germline CDR1 is MGHDK and CDR2 is SYGVNS. The CDR3 region has the DNA TGTGCCAGCAGTGGCATAAGGGGCTACACCTTC. The encoded protein is CASSGIRGYTF.

This clone was seen more than once but under ten times. This sequence joins TRBV7-2 and TRBJ2-3; 10 nucleotides line up with TRBD2. This CDR3 is 15 amino acids long. Germline V CDR1 and CDR2: SGHTA, FQGNSA. V lost 5 bases and J lost 2; bases outside the gene matches: 4. CDR3 sequence: CASSLLAGSTDTQYF. DNA for the CDR3: TGTGCCAGCAGCCTACTAGCGGGGTCCACAGATACGCAGTATTTT. Using reference TRBV7-2 and TRBJ2-3 for the parts outside the CDR3, the full variable domain is GAGVSQSPSNKVTEKGKDVELRCDPISGHTALYWYRQSLGQGLEFLIYFQGNSAPDKSGLPSDRFSAERTGGSVSTLTIQRTQQEDSAVYLCASSLLAGSTDTQYFGPGTRLTVL.

The V and J genes are TRBV9 and TRBJ1-6, with TRBD1 matching over 11 bases. Losses at the gene ends were 3 bases for V and 6 bases for J; bases not matched to a gene: 2. Germline V gene data show CDR1 as SGDLS and CDR2 as YYNGEE. This CDR3 is 15 amino acids long. The CDR3 here is CASSAGTGGNSPLHF. CDR3 DNA: TGTGCCAGCAGCGCAGGGACAGGGGGTAATTCACCCCTCCACTTT. The whole variable domain, filled in from reference TRBV9 and TRBJ1-6, reads DSGVTQTPKHLITATGQRVTLRCSPRSGDLSVYWYQQSLDQGLQFLIQYYNGEERAKGNILERFSAQQFPDLHSELNLSSLELGDSALYFCASSAGTGGNSPLHFGNGTRLTVT.

The chain combines TRBV5-1 with TRBJ1-1; 8 bases are shared with TRBD1. This CDR3 comprises 15 residues. CDR1 and CDR2 from the germline V gene are SGHRS and YFSETQ. J lost 5 bases, V lost 2 bases, and 8 bases had no gene match. The CDR3 bases are TGCGCCAGCAGCTTCGACAGGGGCTCAACTACTGAAGCTTTCTTT. It is translated as CASSFDRGSTTEAFF.

The rearrangement joins TRBV29-1 to TRBJ2-7, with a tentative D call TRBD1 (6 bases). This CDR3 contains 15 residues. The germline CDR1 and CDR2 sequences are SQVTM and ANQGSEA. V was shortened by 2 bases and J by 1 base, with 15 bases between the two germline ends. The CDR3 reads CSVESPGDLSYEQYF. The CDR3, as DNA: TGCAGCGTTGAATCCCCAGGGGACCTATCCTACGAGCAGTACTTC.

This clone was seen a handful of times. V is TRBV5-6 and J is TRBJ2-5; tentatively, D is TRBD1 (5 bases). V lost 2 bases and J 0 bases, leaving 11 bases between the germline ends. From germline, CDR1 is SGHDT and CDR2 YYEEEE. The CDR3 runs 15 residues. CDR3 amino acids: CASSFRSGNQETQYF. The DNA for the CDR3 is TGTGCCAGCAGCTTCCGTTCAGGGAACCAAGAGACCCAGTACTTC.